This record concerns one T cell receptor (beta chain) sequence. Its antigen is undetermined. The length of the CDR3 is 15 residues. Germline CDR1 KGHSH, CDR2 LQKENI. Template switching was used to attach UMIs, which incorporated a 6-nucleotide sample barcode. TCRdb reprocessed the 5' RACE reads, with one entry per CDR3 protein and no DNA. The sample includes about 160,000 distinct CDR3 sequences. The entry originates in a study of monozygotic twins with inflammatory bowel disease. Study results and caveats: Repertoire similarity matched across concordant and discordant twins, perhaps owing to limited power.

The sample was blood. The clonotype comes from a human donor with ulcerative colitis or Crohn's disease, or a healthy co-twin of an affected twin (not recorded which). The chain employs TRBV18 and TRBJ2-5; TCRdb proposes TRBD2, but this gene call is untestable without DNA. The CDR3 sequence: CASSPPSSGKETQYF.